The 3 T cell receptor beta chains in this list originate from one sample, sequenced in a study of cytomegalovirus exposure and HLA in healthy donors. This PCR relied on a set of 60 Vbeta primers and 13 Jbeta primers. Generated by immunoSEQ multiplex PCR, the TCRdb table keeps only in-frame clones and is missing some. Of approximately 200,000 clones listed, roughly 72% are singletons. Sequenced input: PBMCs. The receptors shown here come from a man aged 25 to 40 in good health and CMV-seronegative.

This clone was seen only once. The chain carries TRBV27 and TRBJ2-2; no definite D call. This CDR3 is 10 amino acids long. Germline V gene lookup returns CDR1 MNHEY and CDR2 SMNVEV (reference sequence). V shed 7 bases and J shed 7 bases, with 4 bases lying between them. This chain's CDR3 is CASNGGELFF. CDR3 sequence (DNA): TGTGCCAGCAACGGCGGGGAGCTGTTTTTT.

The chain carries TRBV19 and TRBJ1-2; 8 bases match TRBD1. The V gene's germline CDR1 is LNHDA and CDR2 SQIVND (reference sequence). This CDR3 has 15 amino acids. V lost 7 bases and J lost 2; bases outside the gene matches: 9. The CDR3 sequence: CASTDQGAPNYGYTF. In DNA, the CDR3 is TGTGCCAGTACCGATCAGGGGGCTCCAAACTATGGCTACACCTTC.

The CDR3 region is CATDNGAGANVLTF. Written as DNA, the CDR3 is TGTGCCACCGATAACGGGGCTGGGGCCAACGTCCTGACTTTC. The rearrangement links TRBV10-3 to TRBJ2-6; a weak D match, TRBD2 (5 bases). Trimming stripped 10 bases from V and 2 bases from J, with 12 bases between. CDR3 size: 14 residues. The germline V gene has CDR1 ENHRY and CDR2 SYGVKD.